This T cell receptor beta chain was captured in a study of CD8 T cells in ankylosing spondylitis. TCRdb used MiXCR to reprocess the 5' RACE reads, holding one entry per CDR3 protein. Altogether some 200,000 distinct CDR3 sequences are present, 20% to 30% being singletons, with the ten largest covering just over 6.5%. The germline V gene has CDR1 SGHTA and CDR2 FQGNSA. This CDR3 comprises 14 residues. Trimming cost V 2 bases and J 5 bases; bases outside gene matches: 6. Study-level results: A TCR beta motif of eight highly homologous variants appeared characteristic of ankylosing spondylitis blood.

This clonotype turned up a few times. Its antigen is as yet unknown. The sample comprised blood, either unsorted or a sorted T cell fraction (not recorded which). V gene TRBV7-2 combines with J gene TRBJ2-7; 7 bases line up with TRBD1. The TCR sequence derives from a male donor with ankylosing spondylitis or in good health (not recorded which). The CDR3 DNA reads TGTGCCAGCAGCTTACGGTCAGGGGGACACGAGCAGTACTTC. This encodes CASSLRSGGHEQYF. Full variable domain (missing parts from reference TRBV7-2 and TRBJ2-7): GAGVSQSPSNKVTEKGKDVELRCDPISGHTALYWYRQSLGQGLEFLIYFQGNSAPDKSGLPSDRFSAERTGGSVSTLTIQRTQQEDSAVYLCASSLRSGGHEQYFGPGTRLTVT.